These 25 T cell receptor beta chains share one sample of origin, sequenced in a study of control samples from healthy donors and cancer patients. Using immunoSEQ multiplex PCR, the repertoire was profiled, and TCRdb retains in-frame clones only, with some absent. The sample has approximately 52,000 clones; approximately 88% are singletons. Sequencing was performed on blood. The source is a man between 50 and 59 years old in good health.

The genes are TRBV5-1 and TRBJ1-6; D might be TRBD1 (5 bases). This CDR3 has 15 amino acids. Germline V gives CDR1 SGHRS, CDR2 YFSETQ. Trimming shortened V by 5 bases and J by 7 bases, and 16 bases separated the two germline ends. The CDR3 spells CASSIGGGPNSPLHF. DNA for the CDR3: TGCGCCAGCAGTATCGGGGGAGGGCCCAATTCACCCCTCCACTTT.

The sample holds one count of this clone. V and J are TRBV12-5 and TRBJ2-5; 8 bases fit TRBD2. The germline gives CDR1 LGHNT, CDR2 FRNRAP. V lost 6 bases, J lost 6 bases, and 9 bases stayed unmatched. The CDR3 runs 14 residues. CDR3 protein: CASGEGLVIQTQYF. In DNA form, the CDR3 reads TGTGCTAGTGGGGAGGGACTAGTGATACAGACCCAGTACTTC.

V is TRBV6-5 and J is TRBJ2-1; D gene uncertain. Germline V lookup: CDR1 MNHEY, CDR2 SVGAGI. Trimming shortened V by 7 bases and J by 4 bases, and 5 bases separated the two germline ends. The length of the CDR3 is 11 residues. The CDR3 loop reads CASMWYNEQFF. The DNA for the CDR3 is TGTGCCAGCATGTGGTACAATGAGCAGTTCTTC.

This chain uses TRBV3-1 (or the pseudogene TRBV3-2) with TRBJ2-2; D possibly matches TRBD1 or TRBD2 (5 bases each). The CDR3 runs to 16 residues. Germline V lookup: CDR1 LGHDT, CDR2 YNNKEL (reference sequence). Trimming stripped 1 base from V and 4 bases from J, with 13 bases between. The CDR3 here is CASSQGTGAGTGELFF. CDR3 DNA sequence: TGTGCCAGCAGCCAAGGTACCGGGGCCGGCACCGGGGAGCTGTTTTTT.

This rearrangement joins TRBV7-8 to TRBJ2-7; no definite D call. The germline gives CDR1 SGHVS, CDR2 FQNEAQ. This CDR3 contains 16 residues. Trimming took off 5 bases at V and 0 bases at J, with 17 bases between the two ends. CDR3 region: CASSRNRTGVSYEQYF. CDR3 DNA: TGTGCCAGCAGCCGCAACCGGACGGGTGTCTCCTACGAGCAGTACTTC.

The chain joins TRBV9 to TRBJ2-7; D may match TRBD1 or TRBD2 (5 bases each). Germline assignment: CDR1 SGDLS and CDR2 YYNGEE. The CDR3 length is 15 residues. Trimming removed 4 bases at V and 2 bases at J, with 16 bases between. In nucleotides, the CDR3 is TGTGCCAGCAGCCCCGGGACGGTGACTACCTACGAGCAGTACTTC. This translates into CASSPGTVTTYEQYF.

V and J are TRBV13 and TRBJ2-7; D may be TRBD2 (6 bases). This CDR3 contains 14 residues. Trimming pared 1 base from V and 3 bases from J, leaving 10 bases between. Germline-derived CDR1 and CDR2 are PRHDT and FYEKMQ (reference sequence). CDR3 DNA: TGTGCCAGCAGCTTAGCGGGAGTGGACTACGAGCAGTACTTC. Amino acids: CASSLAGVDYEQYF.

The chain joins TRBV27 to TRBJ2-7, with TRBD1 matching 9 bases. The V segment lost 6 bases and the J segment 5 bases; nucleotides outside the gene matches: 11. The CDR3 has 15 amino acids. Germline V gene data show CDR1 as MNHEY and CDR2 as SMNVEV (reference sequence). The CDR3 DNA reads TGTGCCAGCAGCGATTCCGGGACAGGGACCAACGAGCAGTACTTC. As protein: CASSDSGTGTNEQYF.

The chain uses TRBV3-1 (or the pseudogene TRBV3-2) and TRBJ2-1; D is ambiguous. Germline V gene data show CDR1 as LGHDT and CDR2 as YNNKEL (reference sequence). The CDR3 is 15 amino acids. The ends were cut back, 1 base at V and 5 bases at J, with 12 bases in the middle. The CDR3 spells CASSQGLGLDNEQFF. The CDR3 DNA reads TGTGCCAGCAGCCAAGGTCTAGGCTTGGACAATGAGCAGTTCTTC.

The chain has TRBV2 and TRBJ1-5; 10 nucleotides line up with TRBD1. The CDR3 is 14 amino acids. Germline CDR1 SNHLY, CDR2 FYNNEI. Trimming at V came to 8 bases and at J to 4 bases, leaving 5 bases not matched to a gene. DNA for the CDR3: TGTGCCAGCTTTGCGGACAGGGGGAATCAGCCCCAGCATTTT. This encodes CASFADRGNQPQHF. Full variable domain (outside the CDR3, taken from reference TRBV2 and TRBJ1-5): EPEVTQTPSHQVTQMGQEVILRCVPISNHLYFYWYRQILGQKVEFLVSFYNNEISEKSEIFDDQFSVERPDGSNFTLKIRSTKLEDSAMYFCASFADRGNQPQHFGDGTRLSIL.

The gene calls are TRBV11-3 and TRBJ2-2; 9 bases match TRBD1. V was pared by 5 bases and J by 4 bases, with 5 bases of the junction left unmatched. CDR1 is SGHNT and CDR2 is YENEEA in the germline V gene. The CDR3 is 15 amino acids. CDR3 residues: CASSRTTGGTGELFF. In DNA, the CDR3 is TGTGCCAGCAGCCGCACGACAGGGGGCACCGGGGAGCTGTTTTTT.

This clone was seen only a few times. V is TRBV13 and J is TRBJ2-1, with 8 nucleotides matching TRBD2. The CDR3 is 16 residues long. Looked up from germline, CDR1 is PRHDT and CDR2 is FYEKMQ (reference sequence). V was pared by 5 bases and J by 2 bases, with 8 bases of the junction left unmatched. The chain's CDR3 is CASSPRLATTYNEQFF. In nucleotides, the CDR3 is TGTGCCAGCAGCCCCCGACTAGCGACCACCTACAATGAGCAGTTCTTC. The complete variable domain, with remaining parts taken from reference TRBV13 and TRBJ2-1, reads AAGVIQSPRHLIKEKRETATLKCYPIPRHDTVYWYQQGPGQDPQFLISFYEKMQSDKGSIPDRFSAQQFSDYHSELNMSSLELGDSALYFCASSPRLATTYNEQFFGPGTRLTVL.

This clone has just one count. J is TRBJ2-7 and V is TRBV6-1; D is unclear. The V and J ends lost 0 bases and 0 bases respectively, with 6 bases between them. This CDR3 spans 14 amino acids. Germline CDR1 is MNHNS and CDR2 is SASEGT. CDR3 in DNA: TGTGCCAGCAGTGAAGCGGGCCTCTCCTACGAGCAGTACTTC. It encodes CASSEAGLSYEQYF.

The rearrangement links TRBV6-6 to TRBJ1-1; a possible D gene is TRBD1 (5 bases). Trimming removed 2 bases from V and 2 bases from J, with 9 bases in between. Germline V gene lookup returns CDR1 MNHNY and CDR2 SVGAGI (reference sequence). CDR3 length: 14 residues. The CDR3 bases are TGTGCCAGCAGTTACCGGGACTATAACACTGAAGCTTTCTTT. Translation: CASSYRDYNTEAFF.

V usage is TRBV18 and J usage is TRBJ1-4, with D maybe TRBD1 (5 bases). V shed 3 bases and J shed 7 bases, with 15 bases lying between them. The germline V gene encodes CDR1 KGHSH and CDR2 LQKENI. The CDR3 contains 15 residues. The CDR3 bases are TGTGCCAGCTCACCGATTGTCGGGGGTTCTGAAAAACTGTTTTTT. Translating gives CASSPIVGGSEKLFF. Variable domain in full (rest from reference TRBV18 and TRBJ1-4): NAGVMQNPRHLVRRRGQEARLRCSPMKGHSHVYWYRQLPEEGLKFMVYLQKENIIDESGMPKERFSAEFPKEGPSILRIQQVVRGDSAAYFCASSPIVGGSEKLFFGSGTQLSVL.

The chain is built from TRBV11-2 and TRBJ2-7, with D hard to call. The V and J ends lost 0 bases and 5 bases respectively, with 14 bases between them. The germline V gene has CDR1 SGHAT and CDR2 FQNNGV. The CDR3 covers 15 residues. The CDR3 bases are TGTGCCAGCAGCTTAGATCATTGGATAGGCGACGAGCAGTACTTC. Amino acids: CASSLDHWIGDEQYF.

The chain links TRBV6-5 to TRBJ1-2; tentatively, D is TRBD1 (6 bases). The V gene lost 6 bases and the J gene lost 2 bases, with 13 bases spanning the gap. CDR3 length equals 14 residues. The germline CDR1 and CDR2 sequences are MNHEY and SVGAGI. The CDR3 region has the DNA TGTGCCAGCAGGGGGGGCAGAGCGAACTATGGCTACACCTTC. This sequence encodes CASRGGRANYGYTF.

The V and J genes are TRBV6-2 or TRBV6-3 and TRBJ2-7, with D unresolved. Per germline, CDR1 MNHEY and CDR2 SVGEGT. V was shortened by 0 bases and J by 6 bases, with 15 bases between the two germline ends. This CDR3 is 15 amino acids long. The CDR3 region is CASSYSSPTWGEQYF. For the CDR3, the DNA is TGTGCCAGCAGTTACTCCTCGCCCACTTGGGGCGAGCAGTACTTC.

The chain couples TRBV9 to TRBJ2-2; 14 nucleotides match TRBD2. The CDR3 covers 19 residues. V trimming: 4 bases; J trimming: 4 bases; junction bases outside the gene matches: 12. Germline V lookup: CDR1 SGDLS, CDR2 YYNGEE. The chain's CDR3 is CASSSHRTSGRPGTGELFF. CDR3 DNA: TGTGCCAGCAGCTCCCACCGGACTAGCGGGAGGCCCGGCACCGGGGAGCTGTTTTTT.

This clone was observed a handful of times. The chain has TRBV6-7 and TRBJ2-2, with 11 nucleotides matching TRBD1. TRBV6-7 belongs to the ORF category, with a function that is uncertain. V was pared by 11 bases and J by 5 bases, with 13 bases of the junction left unmatched. The CDR3 runs to 16 residues. This CDR3 reads CAGREDRGRGTGELFF. The CDR3 coding sequence is TGTGCCGGCCGAGAGGACAGGGGGCGAGGAACCGGGGAGCTGTTTTTT.

This clone appeared a single time. The chain uses TRBV9 and TRBJ1-2; the D gene is possibly TRBD1 (5 bases). The V end was cut by 2 bases, the J end by 8 bases, with 10 bases between. The CDR3 contains 12 residues. Germline loops: CDR1 SGDLS, CDR2 YYNGEE. The CDR3 nucleotides are TGTGCCAGCAGCGTGGGGGTTGGGGGCTACACCTTC. Amino acid sequence: CASSVGVGGYTF.

This clone was recorded a few times. A read error may produce the germline difference seen at one junction end. The chain has TRBV6-1 and TRBJ1-4, with 10 bases identical to TRBD1. The CDR3 is 16 amino acids. Germline CDR1 MNHNS, CDR2 SASEGT. The CDR3 region has the DNA TGTGCCAGCAGTCAAGCGACAGGGGGCAATAATGAAAAACTGTTTTTT. It is translated as CASSQATGGNNEKLFF.

V gene TRBV3-1 (or the pseudogene TRBV3-2) combines with J gene TRBJ2-3; 7 nucleotides match TRBD2. The CDR3 has 17 amino acids. V was clipped by 5 bases and J by 0 bases; unmatched bases: 11. Germline V gene sequence: CDR1 LGHDT, CDR2 YNNKEL (reference sequence). The CDR3 coding sequence is TGTGCCAGCAGCTTACTACCTAGCGGAATTAGCACAGATACGCAGTATTTT. It translates to CASSLLPSGISTDTQYF.

This clone has just a few counts. The rearrangement links TRBV9 to TRBJ2-7; D may correspond to TRBD1 or TRBD2 (6 bases each). V lost 2 bases and J lost 2, with 17 bases in between. Germline assignment: CDR1 SGDLS and CDR2 YYNGEE. The CDR3 has 16 residues. The CDR3 DNA follows: TGTGCCAGCAGCGTTTCTGGGGAGGACAGTCCCTACGAGCAGTACTTC. Its protein product is CASSVSGEDSPYEQYF.

The chain carries TRBV6-6 and TRBJ2-1; D is undetermined. CDR1 and CDR2 from the germline V gene are MNHNY and SVGAGI (reference sequence). V gave up 10 bases and J gave up 8 bases, with 18 bases separating them. The CDR3 consists of 13 residues. CDR3 loop: CATELGTHYEQFF. For the CDR3, the DNA is TGTGCCACGGAGTTGGGCACACATTATGAGCAGTTCTTC.